This T cell receptor (beta chain) derives from a study of blood T cell repertoires in COVID-19. The wider study: Sources were T cells, B-cell-depleted T cells, or PBMCs; the material itself was cDNA or gDNA.

Authors' data handling: By means of reference gene primer amplification, nucleated cell counts were estimated. Profiled with immunoSEQ multiplex PCR; TCRdb holds only in-frame clones, not every one. That table supplies the V and J calls and clone size; D and trimming were determined from the DNA. The data contain around 20,000 clones, approximately 92% of them singletons. V shed 8 bases and J shed 5 bases, with 15 bases lying between them. The CDR3 is 13 residues long. The sequenced sample was peripheral blood. This chain links TRBV12-3 or TRBV12-4 with TRBJ1-2; D possibly corresponds to TRBD1 (6 bases). The sequence was collected from a human donor in a cohort sampled during active COVID-19. The CDR3 DNA follows: TGTGCCAGCGCCCGGGGGGGGCCATATGGCTACACCTTC. Protein: CASARGGPYGYTF.